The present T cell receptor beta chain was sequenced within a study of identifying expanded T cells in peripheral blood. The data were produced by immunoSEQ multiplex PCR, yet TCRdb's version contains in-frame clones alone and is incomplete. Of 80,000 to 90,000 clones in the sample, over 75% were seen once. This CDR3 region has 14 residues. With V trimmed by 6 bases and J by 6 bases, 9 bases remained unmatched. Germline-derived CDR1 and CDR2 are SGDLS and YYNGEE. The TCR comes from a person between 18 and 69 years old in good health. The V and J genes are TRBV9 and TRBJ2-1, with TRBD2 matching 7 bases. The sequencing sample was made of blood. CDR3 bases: TGTGCCAGCAACGTTCTAGGACTAGTCAATGAGCAGTTCTTC. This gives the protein CASNVLGLVNEQFF. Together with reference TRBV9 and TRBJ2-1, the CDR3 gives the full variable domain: DSGVTQTPKHLITATGQRVTLRCSPRSGDLSVYWYQQSLDQGLQFLIQYYNGEERAKGNILERFSAQQFPDLHSELNLSSLELGDSALYFCASNVLGLVNEQFFGPGTRLTVL.